This T cell receptor beta chain was profiled in a study of human T cells and chemical hapten exposure (dated by TCRdb to the early 2020s). Regarding the complete study: For sensitization, 2% DPC in acetone was applied to a roughly 2 cm by roughly 2 cm area of upper inner arm skin. This study followed changes in the peripheral blood TCR repertoire in vivo during primary and secondary sensitization of alopecia patients to the hapten diphenylcyclopropenone (DPC). Libraries were pooled for sequencing, and per-sample TCR yields varied mainly because of small differences in library volumes within the pool. Weekly therapeutic DPC doses were additionally applied to the scalp of patients throughout the roughly 24-week study period. Most of the patients in the cohort were female, and the cohort covered alopecia areata with under or over 50% scalp involvement, alopecia totalis and alopecia universalis. Blood was sampled from patients pre-sensitization (week 0) and at 2, 6 and about 24 weeks after DPC sensitization. Around 29 alopecia patients provided blood for TCR sequencing at one to four time points (pre-sensitization, 2, 6 and 24 weeks). Patch testing on the upper back used Finn chambers containing 0.01% DPC, with scoring done after 6 days according to International Contact Dermatitis Research Group standards.

This clonotype was seen a handful of times. Its antigen has not been determined. Base-call qualities are not available, and no considerably larger clone is one nucleotide away. Libraries came from RACE. Sequencing took place on a NextSeq 500. During library preparation, unique molecular identifiers were attached to individual cDNA molecules so that TCRs could be counted quantitatively and reproducibly. For every blood RNA sample, sequencing covered both the TCR alpha and TCR beta chains. The study's own analysis went as follows. Samples had a median of 95,638 TCRs, with a range from about 20,000 to 690,600. V, J and CDR3 annotation of the TCR reads was carried out using the Decombinator software suite. To make PS versus PT1 abundance plots, every sample was subsampled to the same number of TCRs (28,000). TCRs were defined as expanded if absent before sensitization and observed at least eight times at the 2-week time point. The raw public data were reprocessed by TCRdb itself: fastp quality trimming at Q25, MiXCR clonotype calling, in-frame beta chains only. Records with the same CDR3 protein are collapsed into one entry carrying the most frequent genes and DNA. The V and J calls and clone size come from TCRdb's table, not from the authors' own analysis. Here the sample has over 35,000 distinct CDR3 sequences; more than 8.5% occur a single time. Jointly, the top ten make up over 14% of the sample.

Explained via the paper, the time point label denotes: patch test 2, 6 weeks after DPC sensitization. Sample treatment or condition, as interpreted from the label and publication: therapeutic diphenylcyclopropenone sensitization with weekly scalp DPC. At each patch-test visit, blood was drawn before the patch test was applied. Patients were considered eligible if aged 18 to 70, diagnosed with alopecia and deemed suitable for DPC therapy, and patients were excluded if pregnant. Total RNA was extracted from unfractionated whole blood that had been collected in Tempus Blood RNA tubes. Study-level results and caveats: Significantly more large CDR3 similarity clusters were formed by expanded TCRs than by pre-sensitization or healthy control sets, consistent with antigen-driven responses. Repeated subsampling changed both the strength of the expansion versus patch-test correlation and the threshold at which the correlation became significant. No change with DPC sensitization was found in the number of TCRs above 1 in 1000 frequency, and no evidence of global repertoire structure alterations was found. Because all patients had alopecia, a presumed autoimmune disease, the immune response of the patients might differ from that of healthy individuals. A positive correlation was found between the number of PT1 expanded TCRs and patch test score, with significance reached at thresholds 8, 16 and 32 but not 4.

CDR1 and CDR2, looked up from the germline V gene (reference sequence), are GTSNPN and SVGIG. The V end gives up 3 bases and the J end 7 bases, leaving 5 bases in the junction not matched to a gene. The CDR3 runs 12 amino acids, cysteine and phenylalanine included. Only CDR3 DNA remains: 36 bases, in frame from the first base. This TCR came from a woman aged 40 to 50 with alopecia areata. Some clones in this sample may be carry-over from other donors' samples. The sequenced sample was whole blood, obtained in connection with sensitization to the hapten diphenylcyclopropenone (DPC). The chain is made from TRBV30 and TRBJ1-2; TRBD1 aligns with 7 central bases. The CDR3 corresponds to CAWSDRVSGYTF. The DNA sequence is given as TGTGCCTGGAGCGACAGGGTCAGTGGCTACACCTTC.